These 5 T cell receptor beta chains originate from one sample sequenced in a study of CD8 T cells in Susac syndrome. With random hexamers, roughly 0.5 to 1 ug RNA was reverse transcribed. MiXCR, applied by TCRdb to the immunoSEQ multiplex PCR reads, yields one record per CDR3 protein. The data contain 250,000 to 350,000 distinct CDR3 sequences, approximately 81% of them seen just once; the ten biggest clones take up 0.11%. The sequenced sample was CD8+ T cells from PBMCs. The receptors were sampled from a human donor with multiple sclerosis.

The V gene is TRBV29-1, the J gene TRBJ2-1, with 7 bases lining up with TRBD2. The J segment lost 5 bases and the V segment lost 4 bases, leaving 11 bases of the junction unmatched. The length of the CDR3 is 15 residues. Germline V gene sequence: CDR1 SQVTM, CDR2 ANQGSEA. The CDR3 region has the DNA TGCAGCGTTGGGAGGGCGGGAGCTGGAAACAATGAGCAGTTCTTC. Its protein product is CSVGRAGAGNNEQFF.

This clonotype showed up just a few times. The gene calls are TRBV6-5 and TRBJ2-2; 10 nucleotides line up with TRBD2. The CDR3 is 16 residues long. Germline V gene sequence: CDR1 MNHEY, CDR2 SVGAGI. The J segment lost 6 bases and the V segment lost 3 bases, leaving 7 bases of the junction unmatched. CDR3 sequence (DNA): TGTGCCAGCAGTTATCGGCTAGCGGGAGTGGCCGGGGAGCTGTTTTTT. Protein product: CASSYRLAGVAGELFF.

The V and J genes are TRBV12-3 or TRBV12-4 and TRBJ2-3, with 9 positions matching TRBD1. After removal of 7 bases from V and 4 bases from J, the junction contained 9 bases not matched to a gene. The CDR3 loop spans 15 amino acids. The CDR3 DNA is TGTGCCAGCATTCTGACAGGGGGATTTTCAGATACGCAGTATTTT. Translated: CASILTGGFSDTQYF.

The chain combines TRBV6-5 with TRBJ1-2, with 7 bases that match TRBD1. V lost 5 bases and J lost 2; bases outside the gene matches: 5. The CDR3 is made up of 14 amino acids. Germline V gives CDR1 MNHEY, CDR2 SVGAGI. CDR3 DNA sequence: TGTGCCAGCAGTCCCACGACAGGGAACTATGGCTACACCTTC. This translates into CASSPTTGNYGYTF.

The V gene is TRBV27, the J gene TRBJ2-7; D perhaps matches TRBD2 (5 bases). Germline values: CDR1 MNHEY, CDR2 SMNVEV (reference sequence). The CDR3 spans 15 residues. Trimming removed 3 bases from V and 2 bases from J, with 14 bases in between. The CDR3 protein is CASSFKERRTYEQYF. The CDR3 DNA sequence: TGTGCCAGCAGTTTTAAGGAGCGGAGGACCTACGAGCAGTACTTC.